This passage covers 25 T cell receptor beta chains from one sample sequenced in a study of patients and donors after allogeneic stem cell transplantation. One entry per CDR3 protein, called by TCRdb with MiXCR from the RT-PCR reads. The data contain about 57,000 distinct CDR3 sequences, less than 15% of them singletons. The material sequenced was blood, either unsorted or a sorted T cell fraction (not recorded which). These receptors all stem from a human donor who was either an allogeneic HSCT recipient or a stem cell or donor lymphocyte infusion donor (not recorded which). It is not recorded whose cells these are; they may come from a transplant donor.

The chain joins TRBV13 to TRBJ1-1, with TRBD1 matching over 7 bases. The ends lost 5 bases at V and 0 bases at J; junction bases unmatched: 18. This CDR3 has 19 residues. Germline CDR1 and CDR2: PRHDT and FYEKMQ (reference sequence). The CDR3 bases are TGTGCCAGCAGCGAGGACAGGCTCCTCAGAAGGGGGATGAACACTGAAGCTTTCTTT. Protein product: CASSEDRLLRRGMNTEAFF.

This chain uses TRBV7-8 with TRBJ2-3, with 8 bases that match TRBD2. V lost 8 bases and J lost 2; bases outside the gene matches: 15. This CDR3 has 17 amino acids. Germline V gene lookup returns CDR1 SGHVS and CDR2 FQNEAQ. The CDR3 here is CASLGGGREVLTDTQYF. Here the CDR3 DNA reads TGTGCCAGCCTCGGAGGTGGGCGGGAGGTACTCACAGATACGCAGTATTTT.

This clonotype was recorded many times. Relative to the germline gene, one junction end is altered; a read error may explain this. This sequence joins TRBV7-7 and TRBJ1-2, with TRBD1 matching over 7 bases. The CDR3 extends over 16 amino acids. CDR1 and CDR2 from the germline V gene are SSHAT and FNYEAQ (reference sequence). DNA of the CDR3: TGTGCTAGCAGCTTTTCCCCCGGACAGGACCCCTATGGCTACACCTTC. Translated: CASSFSPGQDPYGYTF. Variable domain in full (rest from reference TRBV7-7 and TRBJ1-2): GAGVSQSPRYKVTKRGQDVTLRCDPISSHATLYWYQQALGQGPEFLTYFNYEAQPDKSGLPSDRFSAERPEGSISTLTIQRTEQRDSAMYRCASSFSPGQDPYGYTFGSGTRLTVV.

The genes are TRBV2 and TRBJ1-3; D is ambiguous. This CDR3 is built from 14 residues. Germline lookup yields CDR1 SNHLY and CDR2 FYNNEI. Deletions cut 8 bases from V and 2 bases from J, with 13 bases between. CDR3: CASGSVTPGNTIYF. The CDR3 bases are TGTGCCAGCGGATCCGTTACCCCTGGAAACACCATATATTTT.

This chain uses TRBV12-3 or TRBV12-4 with TRBJ2-7; the D is unclear. V lost 5 bases and J 4 bases, leaving 6 bases between the germline ends. The CDR3 runs to 11 residues. The CDR3 region has the DNA TGTGCCAGCAGTAGGTGGTACGAGCAGTACTTC. Translation: CASSRWYEQYF.

There are many counts of this clonotype. The CDR3 DNA sequence: TGCAGCGTTGAACTAGCGGGAGTGAGGTTCTTC. Its protein is CSVELAGVRFF. This chain joins TRBV29-1 and TRBJ2-1, with TRBD2 identical over 10 bases. Unmatched junction bases numbered 4, after V lost 2 bases and J lost 15 bases. This CDR3 is 11 amino acids long. Germline lookup yields CDR1 SQVTM and CDR2 ANQGSEA.

There are many counts of this clonotype. V gene TRBV4-1 combines with J gene TRBJ1-2; TRBD1 matches at 10 bases. Germline V gene sequence: CDR1 MGHRA, CDR2 YSYEKL. Trimming at V came to 0 bases and at J to 4 bases, leaving 5 bases not matched to a gene. This CDR3 region has 16 residues. DNA for the CDR3: TGCGCCAGCAGCCAAGATTGGACAGGGGGGATCTATGGCTACACCTTC. It encodes CASSQDWTGGIYGYTF.

This chain connects TRBV5-1 to TRBJ2-3, with D perhaps matching TRBD2 (5 bases). The CDR3 is 14 residues long. The V and J ends lost 5 bases and 2 bases respectively, with 12 bases between them. Per germline, CDR1 SGHRS and CDR2 YFSETQ. The DNA for the CDR3 is TGCGCCAGCAGGTTCGGAGGACCCACAGATACGCAGTATTTT. Translation gives CASRFGGPTDTQYF.

The chain is built from TRBV5-1 and TRBJ2-1; D not certain. This CDR3 is 16 amino acids long. Looked up from germline, CDR1 is SGHRS and CDR2 is YFSETQ. The V end was cut by 0 bases, the J end by 0 bases, with 10 bases between. CDR3 protein: CASSLEALSSYNEQFF. The CDR3 DNA is TGCGCCAGCAGCTTGGAAGCGCTCAGCTCCTACAATGAGCAGTTCTTC.

This clonotype came up a few times. The chain recombines TRBV7-9 with TRBJ1-2, with 9 nucleotides matching TRBD1. CDR1 is SEHNR and CDR2 is FQNEAQ in the germline V gene (reference sequence). V lost 4 bases and J lost 6; bases outside the gene matches: 3. There are 13 residues in the CDR3. The CDR3 region has the DNA TGTGCCAGCAGCTCCGGACAGGGGAATGGCTACACCTTC. It is translated as CASSSGQGNGYTF.

In this sample, this clonotype turned up many times. V gene TRBV12-3 or TRBV12-4 combines with J gene TRBJ1-1; D uncertain. This CDR3 is 15 amino acids long. The V end lost 5 bases, the J end lost 1 base, and 14 bases lay between the germline ends. CDR3 sequence (DNA): TGTGCCAGCAGTATCCTTTCGCGACAGAACACTGAAGCTTTCTTT. Protein sequence: CASSILSRQNTEAFF.

The sample holds a few counts of this clonotype. CDR3 nucleotides: TGTGCCAGCAGTCCCGGGACAGGGATCTATGGCTACACCTTC. It is translated as CASSPGTGIYGYTF. The J gene is TRBJ1-2, the V gene TRBV6-5; 9 nucleotides match TRBD1. V lost 5 bases and J lost 4; bases outside the gene matches: 5. Germline assignment: CDR1 MNHEY and CDR2 SVGAGI. This CDR3 is built from 14 residues.

This clonotype was counted at least ten times. The CDR3 region has the DNA TGTGCCAGCAGTTACACAACGGTTGGGGCTGAAGCTTTCTTT. Translation gives CASSYTTVGAEAFF. The chain uses TRBV6-5 and TRBJ1-1, with no clear D. The CDR3 contains 14 residues. The V end was cut by 2 bases, the J end by 6 bases, with 13 bases between. Germline V gives CDR1 MNHEY, CDR2 SVGAGI.

This clonotype was recorded at least ten times. The chain couples TRBV12-3 or TRBV12-4 to TRBJ1-2; no firm D call. The CDR3 is 15 amino acids. V lost 6 bases and J lost 5, with 19 bases in between. CDR3 residues: CASSSLGATRYGYTF. The CDR3 DNA reads as TGTGCCAGCAGCTCCCTGGGCGCGACAAGATATGGCTACACCTTC.

The chain recombines TRBV7-9 with TRBJ2-5; TRBD1 is a possible D gene (6 bases). The V and J ends lost 1 base and 4 bases respectively, with 13 bases between them. The CDR3 has 15 amino acids. CDR1 and CDR2 (germline): SEHNR, FQNEAQ (reference sequence). As DNA, the CDR3 is TGTGCCAGCAGCTTAGTAGGGGAACAGGGAGAGACCCAGTACTTC. Its translation is CASSLVGEQGETQYF.

This clonotype was detected only a few times. CDR3 bases: TGTGCCAGCAGCTTAGTACACGCAAAAGCCTCTGGGGCCAACGTCCTGACTTTC. It codes for CASSLVHAKASGANVLTF. The V and J genes are TRBV7-9 and TRBJ2-6; D call uncertain. CDR3 length: 18 residues. In germline, CDR1 is SEHNR, CDR2 FQNEAQ (reference sequence). The V end was cut by 1 base, the J end by 0 bases, with 13 bases between.

The rearrangement joins TRBV20-1 to TRBJ2-3; tentative D call: TRBD2 (7 bases). The germline CDR1 and CDR2 sequences are DFQATT and SNEGSKA (reference sequence). V lost 3 bases and J 4 bases, leaving 20 bases between the germline ends. The CDR3 covers 16 residues. In DNA, the CDR3 is TGCAGTGCTAGCCCTGAGAGGGGGAGGGCATCAGATACGCAGTATTTT. It specifies CSASPERGRASDTQYF.

The table lists this clonotype with many counts. This rearrangement joins TRBV7-9 to TRBJ1-1, with D tentatively TRBD1 (5 bases). The CDR3 covers 16 residues. V was cut by 2 bases and J by 1 base, with 14 bases left in between. Looked up from germline, CDR1 is SEHNR and CDR2 is FQNEAQ (reference sequence). CDR3 DNA sequence: TGTGCCAGCAGCTTACTCTGGGGCAGCCCGAACACTGAAGCTTTCTTT. This translates into CASSLLWGSPNTEAFF.

The J gene is TRBJ2-7, the V gene TRBV5-6, with 10 bases matching TRBD2. V dropped 6 bases and J dropped 2; count of bases not matched to a gene: 8. The CDR3 has 15 amino acids. Germline-derived CDR1 and CDR2 are SGHDT and YYEEEE. CDR3 sequence (DNA): TGTGCCAGCACCCCAGGAGCGGGAGGGCCCTACGAGCAGTACTTC. It specifies CASTPGAGGPYEQYF.

CDR3 coding DNA: TGTGCCAGCTCACCACTACAGGGAAGATCTGGAAACACCATATATTTT. Translated, it gives CASSPLQGRSGNTIYF. The V call is TRBV18, the J call TRBJ1-3; weak D call: TRBD1 (6 bases). Germline loops: CDR1 KGHSH, CDR2 LQKENI. Deletions cut 1 base from V and 1 base from J, with 11 bases between. This CDR3 contains 16 residues.

This clonotype occurred many times. The V call is TRBV6-5, the J call TRBJ2-7; weak D call: TRBD2 (6 bases). The CDR3 covers 13 residues. The germline gives CDR1 MNHEY, CDR2 SVGAGI. Trimming took 5 bases from V and 7 from J, leaving 15 bases between them. The CDR3 is CASSRGTNEEQYF. As DNA, the CDR3 is TGTGCCAGCAGTCGGGGGACGAATGAGGAGCAGTACTTC.

This clonotype was counted ten times or more. At one end the junction does not follow the germline gene, possibly because of a read error. The chain recombines TRBV27 with TRBJ1-2; a weak D match, TRBD1 (5 bases). The germline gives CDR1 MNHEY, CDR2 SMNVEV (reference sequence). The CDR3 covers 15 residues. This CDR3 is CASALGRGANYGYAF. The CDR3 DNA is TGTGCCAGCGCGCTAGGGAGGGGAGCTAACTATGGCTACGCCTTC.

This clonotype has more than one count but fewer than ten. This chain joins TRBV7-9 and TRBJ1-2; D uncertain. Looked up from germline, CDR1 is SEHNR and CDR2 is FQNEAQ (reference sequence). The CDR3 is 15 amino acids. The ends were cut back, 5 bases at V and 2 bases at J, with 15 bases in the middle. In DNA form, the CDR3 reads TGTGCCAGCAGCGCATCCGGGCCAGCAAACTATGGCTACACCTTC. It codes for CASSASGPANYGYTF.

V and J are TRBV7-3 and TRBJ2-1, with 8 bases matching TRBD1. In germline, CDR1 is SGHTA, CDR2 FQGTGA. The V and J ends lost 4 bases and 9 bases, in that order; junction bases with no gene match: 17. The CDR3 loop spans 17 amino acids. This CDR3 is CASSSTPLTGTGLEQFF. The DNA for the CDR3 is TGTGCCAGCAGCTCTACCCCTCTAACCGGGACAGGACTTGAGCAGTTCTTC.

This clonotype turned up a few times. This chain links TRBV6-1 with TRBJ2-7; unclear D gene. Per the germline V gene, CDR1 is MNHNS and CDR2 is SASEGT. V lost 9 bases and J 0 bases, leaving 12 bases between the germline ends. The CDR3 contains 13 residues. The CDR3 region has the DNA TGTGCCAGTTGTGAGTGGTCCTCCTACGAGCAGTACTTC. It specifies CASCEWSSYEQYF.